This T cell receptor beta chain was captured by sequencing in a study of blood T cell repertoires in COVID-19. Overall study: Whether acute or convalescent, the COVID-19 samples came from the United States, Italy and Spain. T cells, B-cell-depleted T cells, or PBMCs supplied cDNA or gDNA.

Authors' analysis steps: Reference gene primer amplification in the assay estimated nucleated cell counts. Method: immunoSEQ multiplex PCR; TCRdb's copy keeps in-frame clones and lacks some. The V and J calls and the clone size are those of that table, but D and trimming were determined from the DNA. The repertoire includes about 260,000 clones, 75% to 90% of them detected once, and roughly 3.7% sits in the top ten. The sequenced sample was peripheral blood. The receptor was isolated from a woman between 40 and 55 years old with acute or convalescent COVID-19.

CDR3 bases: TGTGCCACCAGCAGAGATAGTGGGCGTACTAACTATGGCTACACCTTC. Its translation is CATSRDSGRTNYGYTF. The rearrangement links TRBV15 to TRBJ1-2; D remains unclear. CDR1 LNHNV and CDR2 YYDKDF come from the germline V gene (reference sequence). The CDR3 consists of 16 residues. Trimming shortened V by 0 bases and J by 0 bases, and 11 bases separated the two germline ends. The full variable domain, rest sourced from reference TRBV15 and TRBJ1-2, is DAMVIQNPRYQVTQFGKPVTLSCSQTLNHNVMYWYQQKSSQAPKLLFHYYDKDFNNEADTPDNFQSRRPNTSFCFLDIRSPGLGDTAMYLCATSRDSGRTNYGYTFGSGTRLTVV.